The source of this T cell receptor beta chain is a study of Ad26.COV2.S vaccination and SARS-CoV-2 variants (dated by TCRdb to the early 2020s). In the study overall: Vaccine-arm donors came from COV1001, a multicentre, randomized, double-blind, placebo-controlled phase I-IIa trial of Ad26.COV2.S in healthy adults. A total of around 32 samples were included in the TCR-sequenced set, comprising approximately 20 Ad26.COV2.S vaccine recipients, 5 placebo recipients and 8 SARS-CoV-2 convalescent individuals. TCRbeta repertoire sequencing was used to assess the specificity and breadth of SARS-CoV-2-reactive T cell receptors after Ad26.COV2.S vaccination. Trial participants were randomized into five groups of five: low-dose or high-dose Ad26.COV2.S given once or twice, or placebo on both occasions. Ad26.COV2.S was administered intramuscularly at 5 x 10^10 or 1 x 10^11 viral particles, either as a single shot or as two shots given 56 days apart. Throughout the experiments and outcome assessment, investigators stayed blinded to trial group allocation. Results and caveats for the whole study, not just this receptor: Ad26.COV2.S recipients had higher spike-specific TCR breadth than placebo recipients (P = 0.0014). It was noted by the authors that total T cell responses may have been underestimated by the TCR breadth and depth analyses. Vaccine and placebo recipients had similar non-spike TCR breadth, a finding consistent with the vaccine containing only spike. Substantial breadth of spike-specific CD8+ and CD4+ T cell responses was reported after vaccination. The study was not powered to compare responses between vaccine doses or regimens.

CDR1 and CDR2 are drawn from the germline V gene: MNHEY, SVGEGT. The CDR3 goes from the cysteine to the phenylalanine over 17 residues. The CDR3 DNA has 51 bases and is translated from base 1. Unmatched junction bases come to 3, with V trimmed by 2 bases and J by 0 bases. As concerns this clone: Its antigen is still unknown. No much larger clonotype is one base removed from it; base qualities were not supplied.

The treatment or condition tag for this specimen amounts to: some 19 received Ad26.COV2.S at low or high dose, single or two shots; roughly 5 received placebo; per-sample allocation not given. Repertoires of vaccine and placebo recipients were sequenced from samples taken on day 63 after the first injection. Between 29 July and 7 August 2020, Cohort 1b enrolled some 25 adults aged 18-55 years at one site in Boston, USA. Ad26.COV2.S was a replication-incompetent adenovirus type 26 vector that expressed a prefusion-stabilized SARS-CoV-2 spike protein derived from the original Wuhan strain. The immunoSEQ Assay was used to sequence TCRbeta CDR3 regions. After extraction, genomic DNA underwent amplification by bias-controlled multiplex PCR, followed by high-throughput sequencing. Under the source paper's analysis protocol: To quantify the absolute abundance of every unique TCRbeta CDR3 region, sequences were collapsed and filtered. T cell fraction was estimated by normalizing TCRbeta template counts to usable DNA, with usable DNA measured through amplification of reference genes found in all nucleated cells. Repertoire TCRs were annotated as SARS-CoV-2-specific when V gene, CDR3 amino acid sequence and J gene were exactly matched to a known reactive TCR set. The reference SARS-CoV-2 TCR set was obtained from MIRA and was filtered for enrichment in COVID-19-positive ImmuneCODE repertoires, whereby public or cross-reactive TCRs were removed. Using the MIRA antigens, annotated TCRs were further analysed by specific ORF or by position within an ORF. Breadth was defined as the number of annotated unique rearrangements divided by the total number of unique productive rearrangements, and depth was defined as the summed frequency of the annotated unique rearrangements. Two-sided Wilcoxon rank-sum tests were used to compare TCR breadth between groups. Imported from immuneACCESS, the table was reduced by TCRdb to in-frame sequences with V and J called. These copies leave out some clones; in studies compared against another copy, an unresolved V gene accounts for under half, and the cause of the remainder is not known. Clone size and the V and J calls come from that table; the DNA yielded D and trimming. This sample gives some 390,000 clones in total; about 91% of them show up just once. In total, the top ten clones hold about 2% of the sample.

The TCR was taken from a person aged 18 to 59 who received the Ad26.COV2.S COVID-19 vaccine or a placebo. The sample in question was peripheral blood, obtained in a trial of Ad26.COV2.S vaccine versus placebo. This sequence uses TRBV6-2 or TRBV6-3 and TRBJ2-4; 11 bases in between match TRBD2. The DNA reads TGTGCCAGCAGTTACGCGACTAGCGGGATAGCCAAAAACATTCAGTACTTC. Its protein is CASSYATSGIAKNIQYF.